The TCR beta chain described here comes from a study of T cell responses to AZD1222 COVID-19 vaccine. Turning to the study itself: Analyses pooled second doses at about 4 or about 12 weeks. Study-wide results and limits: Donors were chiefly white British, with a greater number of females, and clonal diversity was perhaps underestimated. Across spike, vaccine-associated CD4 TCRs were found, dominant at 160-218 and 743-854. Among AZD1222 vaccinees, only five to seven were seropositive at baseline.

The CDR3 is made up of 16 amino acids. Trimming removed 3 bases from V and 6 bases from J, with 17 bases in between. CDR1 is KGHSH and CDR2 is LQKENI in the germline V gene. As regards this clone: The antigen remains unidentified.

The data were produced by immunoSEQ multiplex PCR, yet TCRdb's version contains in-frame clones alone and is incomplete. The data show over 150,000 clones, 90% seen once. The TCR originated in an adult in good health. The sequencing used peripheral blood, collected on day 0 of AZD1222 vaccination. The chain has TRBV18 and TRBJ2-2, with D possibly being TRBD2 (7 bases). The CDR3 DNA follows: TGTGCCAGCTCACCGGCGGGGGCCTCTCCTCCCGGGGAGCTGTTTTTT. It translates to CASSPAGASPPGELFF.